Reported below is one T cell receptor (beta chain). This sample was included in a study of regulatory T cells in long-lasting Graves disease. Time point here: newly diagnosed GD, antithyroid drugs for less than 3 months. The TCR library was made from RNA extracted from PBMCs. From germline, CDR1 is DFQATT and CDR2 SNEGSKA (reference sequence). This CDR3 is built from 18 residues. V gave up 0 bases and J gave up 4 bases; unmatched junction bases: 18. Arm-PCR of CDR3 regions and iRepertoire HTBI primers were the basis on which TCR beta libraries were built. MiXCR was run by TCRdb on the multiplex PCR reads, yielding one entry per CDR3 protein. Among approximately 560,000 distinct CDR3 sequences listed, 16% were seen once. The same sample was also used in a study of T cells in Graves' hyperthyroidism and ophthalmopathy. That investigation notes: When ophthalmopathy did not progress within 18 months, Graves' hyperthyroidism was considered stable. The study used the HTBI primer set for a first-round RT-PCR of the TCR CDR3. Blood also carried most thyroid clonotypes expanded above 0.001.

The genes are TRBV20-1 and TRBJ2-7; TRBD1 matches at 7 bases. The receptor was derived from a man between 18 and 35 years old with Graves disease. The material was peripheral blood mononuclear cells (PBMCs), obtained at new diagnosis, from a patient treated with antithyroid drugs. CDR3 coding DNA: TGCAGTGCTAGAGATCGAGCCTCCGACAGGGTGACTTTTTACGAGCAGTACTTC. This encodes CSARDRASDRVTFYEQYF.